Each of the 21 T cell receptor beta chains below was sequenced from the same sample in a study of a mutant IDH1 vaccine in newly diagnosed glioma. Time point here: week 47, end of study. Vaccination used 300 ug of mutant IDH1 20-mer peptide per dose, with topical imiquimod. Sequencing was performed with immunoSEQ multiplex PCR; in TCRdb, only in-frame clones are kept and a portion is missing. The repertoire holds around 84,000 clones, with 75% to 90% as singletons. These receptors' targets are unknown. Sequenced here: PBMCs, sampled from a glioma patient whose treatment included an IDH1 peptide vaccine. These receptors originate from a man aged 40-50 years with glioma.

The chain carries TRBV4-3 and TRBJ2-5; no reliable D call. Matching the DNA end better, TRBJ2-7 makes the J call doubtful. Germline V gene sequence: CDR1 LGHNA, CDR2 YSLEER. The CDR3 length is 14 residues. CDR3 residues: CASSQVPFTYEQYF. CDR3 coding DNA: TGCGCCAGCAGCCAAGTCCCGTTCACCTACGAGCAGTACTTC.

The V gene is TRBV6-6, the J gene TRBJ2-7; D possibly corresponds to TRBD1 (6 bases). The V gene's germline CDR1 is MNHNY and CDR2 SVGAGI (reference sequence). The CDR3 spans 13 residues. The V end was cut by 7 bases, the J end by 2 bases, with 12 bases between. This CDR3 reads CASTPTGTYEQYF. DNA of the CDR3: TGTGCCAGCACCCCGACAGGTACCTACGAGCAGTACTTC.

The chain links TRBV5-1 to TRBJ2-7; 7 bases match TRBD2. Unmatched junction bases numbered 7, after V lost 0 bases and J lost 1 base. This CDR3 is built from 16 residues. Germline lookup yields CDR1 SGHRS and CDR2 YFSETQ. The CDR3 sequence is CASSLEVQGLSYEQYF. The CDR3 bases are TGCGCCAGCAGCTTGGAGGTCCAGGGACTATCCTACGAGCAGTACTTC.

This chain joins TRBV6-6 and TRBJ2-1, with D perhaps TRBD2 (6 bases). The CDR3 is 13 residues long. Germline CDR1 reads MNHNY; CDR2 reads SVGAGI (reference sequence). Trimming stripped 6 bases from V and 5 bases from J, with 11 bases between. CDR3 in DNA: TGTGCCAGCAGCGGGAGCCCCAACAATGAGCAGTTCTTC. Translating gives CASSGSPNNEQFF.

This rearrangement joins TRBV28 to TRBJ1-5; weak D call: TRBD1 (5 bases). Germline V CDR1 and CDR2: MDHEN, SYDVKM. V lost 6 bases to trimming and J lost 7 bases, with 10 bases between them. This CDR3 is 12 amino acids long. The CDR3 nucleotides are TGTGCCAGCAGGGTAGGGGTCCAGCCCCAGCATTTT. Encoded protein: CASRVGVQPQHF. Filled out from reference TRBV28 and TRBJ1-5, the complete variable domain reads DVKVTQSSRYLVKRTGEKVFLECVQDMDHENMFWYRQDPGLGLRLIYFSYDVKMKEKGDIPEGYSVSREKKERFSLILESASTNQTSMYLCASRVGVQPQHFGDGTRLSIL.

The genes are TRBV6-6 and TRBJ2-1, with unresolved D. Germline V gene data show CDR1 as MNHNY and CDR2 as SVGAGI (reference sequence). V gave up 5 bases and J gave up 5 bases, with 7 bases separating them. This CDR3 has 12 amino acids. The CDR3 here is CASSARNNEQFF. In nucleotides, the CDR3 is TGTGCCAGCAGTGCCCGGAACAATGAGCAGTTCTTC.

This clone was seen more than once but under ten times. J is TRBJ2-1 and V is TRBV5-1, with 12 bases aligning to TRBD2. V trimming: 1 base; J trimming: 4 bases; junction bases outside the gene matches: 9. In germline, CDR1 is SGHRS, CDR2 YFSETQ. The CDR3 has 18 residues. The CDR3, as DNA: TGCGCCAGCAGCTTGTCTAGCGGGAGGGCCTTTGGATACAATGAGCAGTTCTTC. This sequence encodes CASSLSSGRAFGYNEQFF.

This chain joins TRBV7-6 and TRBJ2-1; a possible D gene is TRBD1 (6 bases). From germline, CDR1 is SGHVS and CDR2 FNYEAQ. V lost 5 bases and J lost 4, with 15 bases in between. The CDR3 consists of 15 residues. CDR3 in amino acids: CASSVRGNPYNEQFF. The CDR3 coding sequence is TGTGCCAGCAGCGTGAGGGGGAACCCATACAATGAGCAGTTCTTC.

This clone was observed once. The V gene is TRBV6-6, the J gene TRBJ2-5, with D perhaps matching TRBD2 (6 bases). Germline CDR1 and CDR2: MNHNY and SVGAGI (reference sequence). Trimming took 6 bases from V and 5 from J, leaving 22 bases between them. This CDR3 region has 16 residues. CDR3 loop: CASSRFRDGGSETQYF. The CDR3 bases are TGTGCCAGCAGCCGTTTCCGGGACGGAGGGTCGGAGACCCAGTACTTC.

V gene TRBV7-2 combines with J gene TRBJ2-3; D gene uncertain. The CDR3 totals 13 residues. Per germline, CDR1 SGHTA and CDR2 FQGNSA. The V end was cut by 6 bases, the J end by 6 bases, with 13 bases between. Written as DNA, the CDR3 is TGTGCCAGCAGGTCCGGGTCCGTCGATACGCAGTATTTT. Its translation: CASRSGSVDTQYF.

The genes are TRBV14 and TRBJ2-5; possible D gene TRBD1, 6 bases. V was shortened by 2 bases and J by 1 base, with 11 bases between the two germline ends. This CDR3 has 15 amino acids. Germline V gives CDR1 SGHDN, CDR2 FVKESK. CDR3 region: CASSQPTGFQETQYF. The CDR3 bases are TGTGCCAGCAGCCAACCGACAGGTTTCCAAGAGACCCAGTACTTC.

This clone occurred once. The V and J genes are TRBV9 and TRBJ2-3; 7 bases are shared with TRBD2. Germline V lookup: CDR1 SGDLS, CDR2 YYNGEE. This CDR3 region has 15 residues. V trimming: 4 bases; J trimming: 4 bases; junction bases outside the gene matches: 9. CDR3 protein: CASSISGVSPDTQYF. The CDR3 DNA sequence: TGTGCCAGCAGCATAAGCGGGGTCAGCCCAGATACGCAGTATTTT.

V and J are TRBV4-1 and TRBJ2-1; TRBD2 matches 8 bases. The V and J ends lost 3 bases and 3 bases, in that order; junction bases with no gene match: 10. This CDR3 region has 17 residues. Per germline, CDR1 MGHRA and CDR2 YSYEKL. The CDR3 is CASSQGSGVRYYNEQFF. Written as DNA, the CDR3 is TGCGCCAGCAGCCAGGGTAGCGGGGTTAGATACTACAATGAGCAGTTCTTC.

This chain links TRBV7-3 with TRBJ2-1, with D maybe TRBD1 (6 bases). The CDR3 extends over 13 amino acids. CDR1 is SGHTA and CDR2 is FQGTGA in the germline V gene. Between the trimmed V and J ends, which lost 5 bases and 10 bases, there was a span of 15 bases. The CDR3 DNA follows: TGTGCCAGCAGCCCTAATACAGGGAAAGAGCAGTTCTTC. Residues: CASSPNTGKEQFF.

The count of this clone is one. The gene calls are TRBV5-4 and TRBJ1-1; D ambiguous. Germline V gene data show CDR1 as SGHNT and CDR2 as YYREEE (reference sequence). The length of the CDR3 is 14 residues. The ends were cut back, 0 bases at V and 6 bases at J, with 12 bases in the middle. The CDR3 reads CASSLGGVLPEAFF. The DNA for the CDR3 is TGTGCCAGCAGCTTGGGAGGAGTTCTCCCTGAAGCTTTCTTT.

The V call is TRBV10-3, the J call TRBJ2-5, with 9 bases that match TRBD2. Germline V lookup: CDR1 ENHRY, CDR2 SYGVKD. The CDR3 runs to 13 residues. V lost 6 bases and J lost 7; bases outside the gene matches: 6. CDR3: CAIRAGGPGTQYF. In nucleotides, the CDR3 is TGTGCCATCAGGGCGGGAGGGCCCGGGACCCAGTACTTC.

The J gene is TRBJ1-5, the V gene TRBV6-4, with unresolved D. V was trimmed by 9 bases and J by 1 base, leaving 22 bases between them. The CDR3 has 17 amino acids. The germline CDR1 and CDR2 sequences are MRHNA and SNTAGT. The CDR3 region has the DNA TGTGCCAGGATTTTGACTGCCTCGGTGTGGAGCAATCAGCCCCAGCATTTT. As protein: CARILTASVWSNQPQHF.

The gene calls are TRBV27 and TRBJ1-2; TRBD1 is a possible D gene (6 bases). This CDR3 contains 14 residues. Germline loops: CDR1 MNHEY, CDR2 SMNVEV (reference sequence). V was pared by 5 bases and J by 5 bases, with 15 bases between. CDR3 DNA: TGTGCCAGCAGTCCCTTAGGGGGGGCATATGGCTACACCTTC. Its translation is CASSPLGGAYGYTF.

The V and J genes are TRBV6-5 and TRBJ2-7; D perhaps matches TRBD1 (6 bases). Trimming cost V 3 bases and J 0 bases, with 9 bases left between them. Germline CDR1 reads MNHEY; CDR2 reads SVGAGI. The CDR3 extends over 14 amino acids. The chain's CDR3 is CASSYNRVSYEQYF. Written as DNA, the CDR3 is TGTGCCAGCAGTTATAACAGGGTCTCCTACGAGCAGTACTTC.

The genes are TRBV27 and TRBJ2-6, with TRBD1 identical over 8 bases. The CDR3 is 16 residues long. The V and J ends lost 5 bases and 2 bases, in that order; junction bases with no gene match: 5. Germline V gene lookup returns CDR1 MNHEY and CDR2 SMNVEV (reference sequence). The CDR3 DNA reads TGTGCCAGCAGTAGACGACAGGGGACTGGGGCCAACGTCCTGACTTTC. Encoded protein: CASSRRQGTGANVLTF.

Here the CDR3 DNA reads TGCAGCGTTGAACAAAGGTCTAGGGGAAAGGGGGCTAGCACAGATACGCAGTATTTT. Protein: CSVEQRSRGKGASTDTQYF. J is TRBJ2-3 and V is TRBV29-1; 7 bases line up with TRBD1. CDR1 and CDR2 from the germline V gene are SQVTM and ANQGSEA. V shed 2 bases and J 0 bases; nucleotides not matched to a gene: 17. CDR3 size: 19 residues.